The entry below describes one T cell receptor (beta chain). Its cognate antigen has yet to be identified. No much larger clone exists at a distance of one base, and base qualities are not known. The data were obtained in a study of T cell repertoires in cytomegalovirus infection (dated by TCRdb to the late 2010s). Looking at the study overall: Alongside well-studied HLA-B-restricted epitopes, the peptide stimulations were aimed at recently identified HLA-C-restricted CMV epitopes, whose presentation resists viral immunomodulation. Because public TCR beta signatures pointed to carriage of CMV infection together with the matching HLA type, the HLA type of each donor mattered for the analysis. The full study reports these points: Carriers of CMV infection plus the relevant HLA type were discriminated by the cumulative frequency of public TCR beta family members in the study cohort and in an independent 352-donor cohort. The ex vivo response was dominated by HLA-C-restricted CMV-specific TCR beta clonotypes, which also provided the single most frequent clonotype in two of eight donors.

The sample's treatment or condition label is to be understood as: in vitro stimulation with specific CMV peptide epitopes to enrich CMV-specific T cells. Including the terminal cysteine and phenylalanine, the CDR3 comprises 15 residues. Only the CDR3 part of the read is kept: 45 bases, read in frame from the first base. V is pared back by 5 bases and J by 5 bases, with 18 bases lying between the germline termini. The germline V gene (reference sequence) yields LNHDA for CDR1 and SQIVND for CDR2. Sequencing was performed on an Illumina HiSeq 1500. TCRdb reran the public reads through fastp at Q25 and MiXCR, keeping productive beta chains. Identical CDR3 proteins give one entry, which carries the most common genes and DNA. The sample table records roughly 180,000 distinct CDR3 sequences; roughly 20% of these occur just once. In total, the top ten clones hold roughly 25% of the sample.

This clonotype originated in a human donor in good health (CMV status not recorded). Some clones in this sample may be carry-over from other donors' samples. Sequences were derived from CD8+ T cells from cultured PBMCs, sampled from culture after CMV antigen stimulation. Recombination linked TRBV19 to TRBJ1-1, with TRBD1 perhaps the D gene, on 6 matching bases. The CDR3 reads as follows: CASSAPWGARTEAFF. The DNA sequence follows: TGTGCCAGTAGTGCCCCGTGGGGGGCCCGGACTGAAGCTTTCTTT.